This TCR beta chain emerged from a study of response to subunit inactivated influenza vaccine. With regard to this clonotype: Its antigen is as yet unknown.

Each CDR3 protein gets one entry after TCRdb re-called the RT-PCR reads with MiXCR. In the table there are approximately 530,000 distinct CDR3 sequences, under 15% of which are singletons. Findings of the study overall: The authors proposed limited new T cell recruitment per seasonal influenza vaccination.

This TCR was sampled from a man over 45 who received an inactivated influenza vaccine. The sequencing used PBMCs from blood, collected 45 days after vaccination.

The CDR3 here is CASSPGLAGGRSGANVLTF. CDR3 nucleotides: TGTGCCAGCAGCCCAGGACTAGCGGGGGGCCGCTCTGGGGCCAACGTCCTGACTTTC. The rearrangement joins TRBV3-1 to TRBJ2-6, with TRBD2 identical over 14 bases. The CDR3 is 19 residues long. Germline lookup yields CDR1 LGHDT and CDR2 YNNKEL (reference sequence). With 4 bases clipped from V and 0 bases from J, the junction kept 5 bases outside the gene matches.